The 21 T cell receptor beta chains below all came from one sample that was sequenced in a study of T cell responses to AZD1222 COVID-19 vaccine. Clones were sequenced by immunoSEQ multiplex PCR, and TCRdb holds only the in-frame ones, with some missing. The sample carries 100,000 or so clones, about 93% recorded once. Specimen: peripheral blood, collected on day 0 of AZD1222 vaccination. The receptors originated from an adult in good health.

The CDR3 DNA follows: TGTGCCTGGAGTCTGGGGAGAGCGTACGAGCAGTACTTC. Translating it yields CAWSLGRAYEQYF. The chain carries TRBV30 and TRBJ2-7; TRBD2 is a possible D gene (5 bases). This CDR3 is 13 amino acids long. Trimming removed 2 bases from V and 4 bases from J, with 12 bases in between. CDR1 and CDR2 (germline): GTSNPN, SVGIG (reference sequence). The full variable domain, with the rest looked up from reference TRBV30 and TRBJ2-7, is SQTIHQWPATLVQPVGSPLSLECTVEGTSNPNLYWYRQAAGRGLQLLFYSVGIGQISSEVPQNLSASRPQDRQFILSSKKLLLSDSGFYLCAWSLGRAYEQYFGPGTRLTVT.

This sequence joins TRBV7-2 and TRBJ1-5; possible D gene TRBD1, 5 bases. The CDR3 runs 16 residues. Germline CDR1 SGHTA, CDR2 FQGNSA. V gave up 2 bases and J gave up 0 bases, with 11 bases separating them. Written as DNA, the CDR3 is TGTGCCAGCAGCTTATATGTGGGGGATAGCAATCAGCCCCAGCATTTT. This sequence encodes CASSLYVGDSNQPQHF.

The chain links TRBV28 to TRBJ1-4; maybe TRBD1 (5 bases). Germline CDR1 reads MDHEN; CDR2 reads SYDVKM. The CDR3 sequence is 15 residues long. Trimming left V 8 bases short and J 2 bases short, with 15 bases between. The CDR3 protein is CASGPQGRTNEKLFF. The DNA of the CDR3 is TGTGCCAGCGGCCCCCAGGGACGGACTAATGAAAAACTGTTTTTT.

The gene calls are TRBV5-6 and TRBJ1-5; a possible D gene is TRBD1 (6 bases). Trimming took off 2 bases at V and 4 bases at J, with 16 bases between the two ends. The CDR3 contains 16 residues. Germline CDR1 reads SGHDT; CDR2 reads YYEEEE. The CDR3 loop reads CASSFWRGGVNQPQHF. The CDR3 DNA follows: TGTGCCAGCAGCTTTTGGAGGGGGGGCGTTAATCAGCCCCAGCATTTT. The full variable domain, completed using reference TRBV5-6 and TRBJ1-5, is DAGVTQSPTHLIKTRGQQVTLRCSPKSGHDTVSWYQQALGQGPQFIFQYYEEEERQRGNFPDRFSGHQFPNYSSELNVNALLLGDSALYLCASSFWRGGVNQPQHFGDGTRLSIL.

V gene TRBV11-3 combines with J gene TRBJ2-7; D unclear. The CDR3 consists of 12 residues. V was clipped by 6 bases and J by 3 bases, with 9 bases between them. Germline V gives CDR1 SGHNT, CDR2 YENEEA. CDR3 DNA: TGTGCCAGCAGTAAACAGCACTACGAGCAGTACTTC. It encodes CASSKQHYEQYF.

This clone showed up just once. CDR3 in DNA: TGTGCCAGCAGCCCCAGCAGCACCGGGGAGCTGTTTTTT. It translates to CASSPSSTGELFF. The chain combines TRBV7-9 with TRBJ2-2, with D unresolved. Germline values: CDR1 SEHNR, CDR2 FQNEAQ (reference sequence). This CDR3 is built from 13 residues. Deletions cut 5 bases from V and 4 bases from J, with 8 bases between.

This chain connects TRBV11-3 to TRBJ2-1; a weak D match, TRBD2 (5 bases). CDR3 length: 13 amino acids. V was trimmed by 1 base and J by 10 bases, leaving 11 bases between them. The germline V gene has CDR1 SGHNT and CDR2 YENEEA. The CDR3 DNA reads TGTGCCAGCAGCTTAGGCCTAGCACAGGAGCAGTTCTTC. This translates into CASSLGLAQEQFF. Supplemented by reference TRBV11-3 and TRBJ2-1, the full variable domain reads EAGVVQSPRYKIIEKKQPVAFWCNPISGHNTLYWYLQNLGQGPELLIRYENEEAVDDSQLPKDRFSAERLKGVDSTLKIQPAELGDSAVYLCASSLGLAQEQFFGPGTRLTVL.

The V call is TRBV18, the J call TRBJ1-5; tentatively, D is TRBD1 (5 bases). The CDR3 sequence is 15 residues long. Trimming removed 3 bases from V and 1 base from J, with 10 bases in between. Germline V gene data show CDR1 as KGHSH and CDR2 as LQKENI. Here the CDR3 DNA reads TGTGCCAGCTCACCGACAAGGACAAGCAATCAGCCCCAGCATTTT. Protein product: CASSPTRTSNQPQHF.

V is TRBV20-1 and J is TRBJ2-1; D uncertain. The CDR3 has 10 residues. CDR1 is DFQATT and CDR2 is SNEGSKA in the germline V gene (reference sequence). Trimming took off 8 bases at V and 2 bases at J, with 4 bases between the two ends. The DNA of the CDR3 is TGCAGTCCTACCTACAATGAGCAGTTCTTC. Translation gives CSPTYNEQFF.

The rearrangement joins TRBV12-1 to TRBJ2-2; TRBD2 is the table's D call, not checked against the DNA. TRBV12-1 is classified as a pseudogene. The CDR3 totals 17 residues. CDR3 in DNA: TGTGCCAGCAGCTTTGCAAAGCGGGTAACGAACACCGGGGAGCTGTTTTTT. This encodes CASSFAKRVTNTGELFF.

The CDR3 spells CASSQDPRGEQFF. The CDR3 DNA follows: TGTGCCAGCAGCCAAGACCCCCGTGGTGAGCAGTTCTTC. The chain combines TRBV7-3 with TRBJ2-1; D is unclear. Between the trimmed V and J ends, which lost 5 bases and 9 bases, there was a span of 14 bases. This CDR3 is built from 13 residues. Germline loops: CDR1 SGHTA, CDR2 FQGTGA.

The chain couples TRBV2 to TRBJ1-2; D not certain. CDR1 is SNHLY and CDR2 is FYNNEI in the germline V gene. Trimming pared 0 bases from V and 2 bases from J, leaving 13 bases between. The CDR3 contains 16 residues. For the CDR3, the DNA is TGTGCCAGCAGTGAAGCGATGCGGGCCCAAAACTATGGCTACACCTTC. Its translation: CASSEAMRAQNYGYTF.

The chain has TRBV3-1 (or the pseudogene TRBV3-2) and TRBJ2-7; TRBD2 matches at 7 bases. The J segment lost 0 bases and the V segment lost 1 base, leaving 6 bases of the junction unmatched. Germline V lookup: CDR1 LGHDT, CDR2 YNNKEL (reference sequence). This CDR3 is 16 amino acids long. Here the CDR3 DNA reads TGTGCCAGCAGCCAAGCGGGAGGTTCTAGCTCCTACGAGCAGTACTTC. Translation: CASSQAGGSSSYEQYF.

The CDR3 reads CASSETGETEAFF. The CDR3 DNA sequence: TGTGCCAGCAGCGAAACAGGGGAAACTGAAGCTTTCTTT. The genes are TRBV9 and TRBJ1-1; 7 nucleotides line up with TRBD1. CDR1 and CDR2 from the germline V gene are SGDLS and YYNGEE. CDR3 length: 13 residues. J gave up 5 bases and V 3 bases, and 4 bases lay outside the gene matches.

Judged by abundance, this clone is medium-sized. The rearrangement joins TRBV12-3 or TRBV12-4 to TRBJ2-7; D perhaps matches TRBD2 (5 bases). V gave up 6 bases and J gave up 4 bases, with 13 bases separating them. The CDR3 spans 13 residues. CDR3 DNA: TGTGCCAGCAGCTGGACTGGTTCGTACGAGCAGTACTTC. It encodes CASSWTGSYEQYF.

The V call is TRBV6-4, the J call TRBJ1-1; D call uncertain. The V end was cut by 3 bases, the J end by 3 bases, with 14 bases between. Germline assignment: CDR1 MRHNA and CDR2 SNTAGT. The CDR3 runs to 15 residues. As DNA, the CDR3 is TGTGCCAGCAGTGAATTTGGATACGGTGACACTGAAGCTTTCTTT. It codes for CASSEFGYGDTEAFF.

This clone appeared once. The chain is built from TRBV27 and TRBJ1-2, with TRBD1 matching over 9 bases. CDR3 length: 15 amino acids. The V segment lost 4 bases and the J segment 0 bases; nucleotides outside the gene matches: 3. Germline values: CDR1 MNHEY, CDR2 SMNVEV (reference sequence). For the CDR3, the DNA is TGTGCCAGCAGTTCTACAGGGGGCCCTAACTATGGCTACACCTTC. This encodes CASSSTGGPNYGYTF.

The chain joins TRBV24-1 to TRBJ1-1; 8 nucleotides line up with TRBD1. V trimming: 4 bases; J trimming: 4 bases; junction bases outside the gene matches: 7. This CDR3 has 15 amino acids. Germline V gene sequence: CDR1 KGHDR, CDR2 SFDVKD. Here the CDR3 DNA reads TGTGCCACCAGTGACCAGAATACAGGGGGCACTGAAGCTTTCTTT. This encodes CATSDQNTGGTEAFF.

This chain uses TRBV28 with TRBJ1-5; D is undetermined. CDR1 and CDR2 from the germline V gene are MDHEN and SYDVKM. The CDR3 is 13 residues long. Trimming removed 2 bases at V and 7 bases at J, with 9 bases between. CDR3 protein: CASSLRGYQPQHF. CDR3 bases: TGTGCCAGCAGTTTAAGAGGGTACCAGCCCCAGCATTTT.

The chain couples TRBV28 to TRBJ1-1; no clear D. CDR3 length: 13 amino acids. V lost 3 bases, J lost 6 bases, and 11 bases lay in between. CDR1 is MDHEN, CDR2 SYDVKM, per germline. The CDR3 nucleotides read TGTGCCAGCAGTTTTGAGGTACGGGCTGAAGCTTTCTTT. Protein: CASSFEVRAEAFF.

The CDR3 bases are TGTGCCAGCAGCCCATCTGGGGGCCCGCCCCAGCATTTT. This encodes CASSPSGGPPQHF. The chain uses TRBV3-1 (or the pseudogene TRBV3-2) and TRBJ1-5, with D tentatively TRBD1 (6 bases). This CDR3 has 13 residues. From germline, CDR1 is LGHDT and CDR2 YNNKEL (reference sequence). V was clipped by 4 bases and J by 9 bases, with 13 bases between them.